This TCR beta chain was found in a study of PD-1 blockade in mismatch repair-deficient tumors. About the study: All were previously treated, progressing patients with some twelve mismatch repair-deficient cancer types.

Clones were sequenced by immunoSEQ multiplex PCR, and TCRdb holds only the in-frame ones, with some missing. The repertoire consists of 40,000 to 65,000 clones, with 81% occurring once and the leading ten covering roughly 8.7%. Germline V gene data show CDR1 as SSHAT and CDR2 as FNYEAQ (reference sequence). This CDR3 region has 14 residues. Every patient had mismatch repair deficiency by PCR or immunohistochemistry. The TCR-sequenced patients were a few responders to pembrolizumab. Study-wide results and caveats: Tumor-resident clones, often absent from pretreatment blood, expanded after pembrolizumab and then contracted.

With regard to this clone: Its antigen remains unknown. At one of its ends the junction is not consistent with the germline gene, which may arise from a read error.

The sample was peripheral blood, taken roughly 21 weeks after starting pembrolizumab. This chain uses TRBV7-7 with TRBJ2-7; D possibly uses TRBD1 or TRBD2 (7 bases each). This receptor was identified in an adult with mismatch repair-deficient cancer. CDR3 amino acids: CASSLGGGEYEQYF. Written as DNA, the CDR3 is TGTGCTAGCAGCTTGGGAGGGGGCGAGTACGAGCAGTACTTC.